This entry describes one TCR beta chain. Its antigen has not been determined. Per-base quality was not reported, and no clone a single base away is much larger than it. The treatment or condition label corresponds to: roughly 19 received Ad26.COV2.S at low or high dose, single or two shots; five or six received placebo; per-sample allocation not given. For vaccine and placebo recipients, the sequenced repertoires came from samples collected on day 63 after the first injection. In Cohort 1b, 20 to 25 adults aged 18-55 years were enrolled at a single site in Boston, USA, between 29 July and 7 August 2020. As a vaccine, Ad26.COV2.S was a replication-incompetent adenovirus type 26 vector that expressed a prefusion-stabilized SARS-CoV-2 spike protein derived from the original Wuhan strain. This entry is derived from a study of Ad26.COV2.S vaccination and SARS-CoV-2 variants (dated by TCRdb to 2020 to 2022). Regarding the complete study: Vaccine-arm donors came from COV1001, a multicentre, randomized, double-blind, placebo-controlled phase I-IIa trial of Ad26.COV2.S in healthy adults. Ad26.COV2.S was administered intramuscularly at a dose of 5x10^10 or 1x10^11 viral particles, either as one shot or as two shots given 56 days apart. Sequencing of the TCRbeta repertoire served to evaluate the specificity and breadth of SARS-CoV-2-reactive T cell receptors following Ad26.COV2.S vaccination. A total of 32 samples were included in the TCR-sequenced set, comprising roughly 19 Ad26.COV2.S vaccine recipients, 5 placebo recipients and 8 SARS-CoV-2 convalescent individuals. Trial participants were randomized into five groups of five: low-dose or high-dose Ad26.COV2.S given once or twice, or placebo on both occasions. Throughout the experiments and outcome assessment, investigators stayed blinded to trial group allocation. What the work shows at the level of the full study, not this receptor alone: Compared with placebo recipients, Ad26.COV2.S recipients showed higher spike-specific TCR breadth (P = 0.0014). After vaccination, spike-specific CD8+ and CD4+ T cell responses were reported to show substantial breadth. Non-spike TCR breadth was comparable between vaccine and placebo recipients, consistent with the vaccine containing only spike. The study lacked the statistical power to compare responses across vaccine doses or regimens. The authors noted that total T cell responses may have been underestimated by the TCR breadth and depth analyses.

TCRbeta CDR3 regions were sequenced with the immunoSEQ Assay. After extraction, genomic DNA underwent amplification by bias-controlled multiplex PCR, followed by high-throughput sequencing. The authors' pipeline ran thus. To quantify the absolute abundance of every unique TCRbeta CDR3 region, sequences were collapsed and filtered. T cell fraction was estimated by normalizing TCRbeta template counts to usable DNA, which was measured by amplifying reference genes present in all nucleated cells. Repertoire TCRs were annotated as SARS-CoV-2-specific by exact matching of V gene, CDR3 amino acid sequence and J gene to a known reactive TCR set. The reference SARS-CoV-2 TCR set was derived from MIRA and filtered for enrichment in COVID-19-positive ImmuneCODE repertoires, a step that removed public or cross-reactive TCRs. Drawing on the MIRA antigens, annotated TCRs were analysed further at the level of specific ORF or position within ORF. Breadth was defined as the number of annotated unique rearrangements divided by the total number of unique productive rearrangements, and depth was defined as the summed frequency of the annotated unique rearrangements. Group comparisons of TCR breadth used two-sided Wilcoxon rank-sum tests. The source is immuneACCESS, and TCRdb retained only in-frame sequences with V and J called. Part of the clones is not carried over; for the studies checked, unresolved V genes explain less than half of this, and the remainder is unexplained. Clone size and the V and J calls come from that table; the DNA yielded D and trimming. The sample yields about 320,000 clones; approximately 86% were counted once. The ten top clones hold about 2.1% of the sample.

For CDR1 and CDR2, the germline V gene (reference sequence) lists LGHDT and YNNKEL. V gives up 1 base and J gives up 2 bases, and the segment between their germline ends measures 9 bases. CDR3 length: 15 amino acids, cysteine to phenylalanine. Left in the record is the CDR3 DNA by itself, 45 bases read in frame from the first base. The chain is made from TRBV3-1 (or the pseudogene TRBV3-2) and TRBJ2-1; matching of 5 bases hints at TRBD1 as the D gene. The sequencing here drew on peripheral blood, taken in a trial of Ad26.COV2.S vaccine versus placebo. This TCR was recovered from a person between 18 and 59 years old who received the Ad26.COV2.S COVID-19 vaccine or a placebo. The CDR3 in this case is CASSQVRATYNEQFF. The nucleotide sequence is TGTGCCAGCAGCCAAGTCAGGGCTACCTACAATGAGCAGTTCTTC.